This T cell receptor beta chain was captured by sequencing in a study of T cell responses to AZD1222 COVID-19 vaccine. Worth noting for this clone: Its antigen is as yet unknown.

Second-dose intervals near 4 or 12 weeks were combined. The study's findings and limits: Females made up more of the donors, who were largely white British, and clonal diversity may have come out too low. Reports indicate that nearly half of spike-specific TCRs are directed at unmutated variant regions.

The assay was immunoSEQ multiplex PCR, and TCRdb's table has in-frame clones only and misses some. The sample gives 95,000 to 100,000 clones, approximately 87% of which show up once; about 10% is in the top ten. Trimming shortened V by 0 bases and J by 1 base, and 12 bases separated the two germline ends. CDR1 is SGHRS, CDR2 YFSETQ, per germline. This CDR3 has 16 residues. The chain links TRBV5-1 to TRBJ2-3, with a possible D match to TRBD2 (7 bases). This material consisted of peripheral blood, taken 28 days after the second AZD1222 dose. The TCR sequence derives from an adult who received the AZD1222 COVID-19 vaccine. The CDR3 spells CASSLAGGPGTDTQYF. As DNA, the CDR3 is TGCGCCAGCAGCTTGGCGGGGGGCCCCGGCACAGATACGCAGTATTTT.